Listed below are T cell receptor beta chains from one sample, sequenced in a study of T cells after yellow fever vaccination. TCRdb re-derived calls from the 5' RACE reads in MiXCR, one entry per CDR3 protein. The table has about 300,000 distinct CDR3 sequences, approximately 8% seen once. The material was CD4+ T cells sorted from PBMCs, obtained 5 days after the yellow fever booster vaccination. Receptor source: a man younger than 30 who received the YFV17D yellow fever vaccine. CDR3s include the opening cysteine and the closing phenylalanine or tryptophan. The order of the fields is J gene, V gene, D gene, clone size, CDR3 protein, CDR3 DNA. A D gene is named only where the DNA matches it firmly. Clone size is given for some rows only: seen once, a few or many times, or a class if the clone is expanded.

>TRBJ2-3|TRBV11-1|-|-
CASSFLVGDTGTDTQYF
TGTGCCAGCAGCTTCTTAGTTGGGGATACGGGCACAGATACGCAGTATTTT
>TRBJ2-5|TRBV24-1|TRBD1|-
CATSDPGQGRTQYF
TGTGCCACCAGTGATCCGGGACAGGGAAGAACCCAGTACTTC
>TRBJ2-3|TRBV12-3/TRBV12-4|-|few
CASSPLAAGLMGF
TGTGCCAGCAGCCCCCTTGCGGCAGGGTTGATGGGGTTT
>TRBJ2-3|TRBV7-8|-|many
CASSRSNRATTDTQYF
TGTGCCAGCAGCCGATCTAACAGGGCCACCACAGATACGCAGTATTTT
>TRBJ2-1|TRBV20-1|-|-
CSATDYNEQFF
TGCAGTGCTACGGACTACAATGAGCAGTTCTTC
>TRBJ1-4|TRBV7-9|-|-
CAGLTNEKLFF
TGTGCGGGCTTGACTAATGAAAAACTGTTTTTT
>TRBJ2-3|TRBV9|TRBD2|few
CASSVELAGDTQYF
TGTGCCAGCAGCGTAGAGCTAGCGGGTGATACGCAGTATTTT
>TRBJ1-1|TRBV28|-|few
CASSFPLGQRSAEAFF
TGTGCCAGCAGTTTCCCGCTCGGACAGAGGAGCGCTGAAGCTTTCTTT
>TRBJ1-5|TRBV6-5|-|few
CASSWDSKARQPQHF
TGTGCCAGCAGTTGGGACTCAAAAGCGCGTCAGCCCCAGCATTTT
>TRBJ1-3|TRBV5-4|-|-
CASSSAVGNTIYF
TGTGCCAGCAGCTCGGCGGTAGGAAACACCATATATTTT
>TRBJ1-6|TRBV10-3|-|-
CAITVGGINSPLHF
TGTGCCATCACTGTCGGGGGGATCAATTCACCCCTCCACTTT
>TRBJ1-1|TRBV12-3/TRBV12-4|-|-
CASSPHGDTEAFF
TGTGCCAGCAGTCCCCATGGGGACACTGAAGCTTTCTTT
>TRBJ2-1|TRBV4-2|-|few
CASSQVGSSSSYNEQFF
TGTGCCAGCAGCCAAGTCGGATCCTCGAGCTCCTACAATGAGCAGTTCTTC
>TRBJ2-1|TRBV20-1|TRBD2|few
CSAAAPWTSGEQFF
TGCAGTGCTGCCGCACCATGGACTAGTGGGGAGCAGTTCTTC
>TRBJ2-5|TRBV11-2|TRBD2|-
CASSLIASGGHQETQYF
TGTGCCAGCAGCTTAATTGCCAGCGGGGGGCACCAAGAGACCCAGTACTTC
>TRBJ1-2|TRBV6-5|-|few
CASSRTIIKGSGYTF
TGTGCCAGCAGTCGCACGATCATCAAGGGAAGTGGCTACACCTTC
>TRBJ1-4|TRBV20-1|-|many
CSAPGVVGEKLFF
TGCAGTGCCCCAGGGGTGGTGGGTGAAAAACTGTTTTTT